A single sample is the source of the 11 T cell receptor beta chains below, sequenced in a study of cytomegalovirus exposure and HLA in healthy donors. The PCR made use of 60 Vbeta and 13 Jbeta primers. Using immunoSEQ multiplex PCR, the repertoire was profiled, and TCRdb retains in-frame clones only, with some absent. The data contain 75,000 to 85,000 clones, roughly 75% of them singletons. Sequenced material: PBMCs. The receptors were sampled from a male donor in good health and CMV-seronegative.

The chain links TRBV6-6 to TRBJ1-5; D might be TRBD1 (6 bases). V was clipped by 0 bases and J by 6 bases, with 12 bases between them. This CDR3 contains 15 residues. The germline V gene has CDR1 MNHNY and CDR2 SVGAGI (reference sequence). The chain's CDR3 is CASSYSPTGPQPQHF. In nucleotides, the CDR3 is TGTGCCAGCAGTTACTCCCCGACAGGACCTCAGCCCCAGCATTTT.

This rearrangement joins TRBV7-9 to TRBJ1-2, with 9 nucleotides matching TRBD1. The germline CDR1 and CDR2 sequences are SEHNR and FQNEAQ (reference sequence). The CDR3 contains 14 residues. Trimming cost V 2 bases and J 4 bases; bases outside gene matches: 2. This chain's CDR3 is CASSLTGGGYGYTF. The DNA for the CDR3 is TGTGCCAGCAGCTTAACAGGGGGCGGCTATGGCTACACCTTC.

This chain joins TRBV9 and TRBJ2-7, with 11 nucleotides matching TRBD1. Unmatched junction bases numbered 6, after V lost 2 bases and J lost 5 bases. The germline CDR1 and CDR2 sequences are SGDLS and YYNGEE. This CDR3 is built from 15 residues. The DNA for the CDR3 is TGTGCCAGCAGCGTCGCCGGACAGGGGGCCAACGAGCAGTACTTC. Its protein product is CASSVAGQGANEQYF.

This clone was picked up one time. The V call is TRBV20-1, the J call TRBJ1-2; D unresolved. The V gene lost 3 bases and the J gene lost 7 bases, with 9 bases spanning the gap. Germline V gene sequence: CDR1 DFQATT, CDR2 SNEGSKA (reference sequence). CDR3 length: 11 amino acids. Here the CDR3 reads CSASAPGGYTF. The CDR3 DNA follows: TGCAGTGCTAGTGCGCCTGGTGGCTACACCTTC.

In nucleotides, the CDR3 is TGTGCCAGCAGCCCGCTGGGCAACTATGGCTACACCTTC. This translates into CASSPLGNYGYTF. V is TRBV9 and J is TRBJ1-2; D unclear. V lost 4 bases and J 2 bases, leaving 9 bases between the germline ends. The CDR3 is 13 residues long. CDR1 and CDR2 from the germline V gene are SGDLS and YYNGEE.

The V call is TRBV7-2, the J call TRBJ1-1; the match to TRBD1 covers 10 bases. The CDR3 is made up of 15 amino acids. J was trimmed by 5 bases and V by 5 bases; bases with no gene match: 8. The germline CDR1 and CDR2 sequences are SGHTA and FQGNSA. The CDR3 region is CASSKRDRGGTEAFF. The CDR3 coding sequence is TGTGCCAGCAGCAAGCGGGACAGGGGAGGGACTGAAGCTTTCTTT.

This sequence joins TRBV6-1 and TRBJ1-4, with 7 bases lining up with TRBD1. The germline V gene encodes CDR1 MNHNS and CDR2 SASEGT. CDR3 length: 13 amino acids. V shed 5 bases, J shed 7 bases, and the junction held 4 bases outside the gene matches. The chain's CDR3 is CASSWRDSEKLFF. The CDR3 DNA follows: TGTGCCAGCAGTTGGCGGGACAGTGAAAAACTGTTTTTT.

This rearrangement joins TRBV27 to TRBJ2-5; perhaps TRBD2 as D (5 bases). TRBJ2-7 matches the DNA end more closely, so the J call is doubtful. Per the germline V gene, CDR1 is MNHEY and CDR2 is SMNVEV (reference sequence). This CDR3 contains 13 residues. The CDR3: CASSLSGIYEQYF. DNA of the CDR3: TGTGCCAGCAGTTTATCCGGGATCTACGAGCAGTACTTC.

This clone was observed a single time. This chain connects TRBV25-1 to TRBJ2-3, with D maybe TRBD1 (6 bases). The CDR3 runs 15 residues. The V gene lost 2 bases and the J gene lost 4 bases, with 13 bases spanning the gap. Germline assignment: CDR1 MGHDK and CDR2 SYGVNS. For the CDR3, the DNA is TGTGCCAGCAGTGAAGACAGGAGGTATGCAGATACGCAGTATTTT. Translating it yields CASSEDRRYADTQYF.

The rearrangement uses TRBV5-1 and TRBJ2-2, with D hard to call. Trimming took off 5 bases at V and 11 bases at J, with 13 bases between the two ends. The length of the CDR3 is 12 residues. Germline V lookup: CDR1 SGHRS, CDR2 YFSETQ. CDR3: CASRENTRELFF. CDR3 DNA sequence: TGCGCCAGCAGGGAGAACACCCGTGAGCTGTTTTTT.

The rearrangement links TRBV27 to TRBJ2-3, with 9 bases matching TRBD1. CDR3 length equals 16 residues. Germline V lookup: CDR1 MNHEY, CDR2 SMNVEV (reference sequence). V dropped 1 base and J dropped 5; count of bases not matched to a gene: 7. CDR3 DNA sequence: TGTGCCAGCAGTTTATTGGGACAGGGTTCGAGAGATACGCAGTATTTT. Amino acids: CASSLLGQGSRDTQYF.